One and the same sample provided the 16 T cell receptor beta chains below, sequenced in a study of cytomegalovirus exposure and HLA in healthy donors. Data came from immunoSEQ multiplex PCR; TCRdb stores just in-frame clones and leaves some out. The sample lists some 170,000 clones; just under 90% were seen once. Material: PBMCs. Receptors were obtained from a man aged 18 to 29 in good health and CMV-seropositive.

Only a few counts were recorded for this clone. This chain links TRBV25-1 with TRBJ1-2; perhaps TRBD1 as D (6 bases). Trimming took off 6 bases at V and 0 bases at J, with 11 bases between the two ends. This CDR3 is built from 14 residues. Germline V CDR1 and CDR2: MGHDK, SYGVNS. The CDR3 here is CASRGQGSNYGYTF. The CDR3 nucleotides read TGTGCCAGCAGGGGGCAGGGGTCTAACTATGGCTACACCTTC.

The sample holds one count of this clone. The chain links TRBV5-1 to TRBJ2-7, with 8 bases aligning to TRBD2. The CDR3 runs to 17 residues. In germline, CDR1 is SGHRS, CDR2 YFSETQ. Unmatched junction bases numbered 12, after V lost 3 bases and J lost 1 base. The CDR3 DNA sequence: TGCGCCAGCAGCTCGGAGAAGACTAGCGTAGGTTCCTACGAGCAGTACTTC. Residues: CASSSEKTSVGSYEQYF.

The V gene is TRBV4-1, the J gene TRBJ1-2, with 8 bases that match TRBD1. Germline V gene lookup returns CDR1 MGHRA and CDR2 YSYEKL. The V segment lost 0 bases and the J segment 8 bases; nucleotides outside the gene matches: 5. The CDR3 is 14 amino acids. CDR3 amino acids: CASSQDPGGLGYTF. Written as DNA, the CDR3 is TGCGCCAGCAGCCAAGATCCAGGGGGCCTGGGCTACACCTTC.

CDR3 sequence (DNA): TGTGCCAGTAGTCCCTGGACAGGGAATGACGAGCAGTACTTC. This gives the protein CASSPWTGNDEQYF. The V and J genes are TRBV19 and TRBJ2-7, with 8 positions matching TRBD1. This CDR3 comprises 14 residues. Germline CDR1 reads LNHDA; CDR2 reads SQIVND (reference sequence). The J segment lost 5 bases and the V segment lost 5 bases, leaving 8 bases of the junction unmatched.

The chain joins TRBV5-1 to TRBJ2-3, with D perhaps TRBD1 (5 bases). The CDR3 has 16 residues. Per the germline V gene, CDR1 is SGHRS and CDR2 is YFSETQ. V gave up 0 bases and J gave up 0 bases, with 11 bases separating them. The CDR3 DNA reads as TGCGCCAGCAGCTTGGCCTTGGGGCGTAGCACAGATACGCAGTATTTT. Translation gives CASSLALGRSTDTQYF.

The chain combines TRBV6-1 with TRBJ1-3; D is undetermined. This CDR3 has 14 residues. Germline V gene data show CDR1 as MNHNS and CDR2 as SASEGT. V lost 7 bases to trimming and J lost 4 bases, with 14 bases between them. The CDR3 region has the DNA TGTGCCAGCAAAGACCCGGAGAGGGGAAACACCATATATTTT. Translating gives CASKDPERGNTIYF.

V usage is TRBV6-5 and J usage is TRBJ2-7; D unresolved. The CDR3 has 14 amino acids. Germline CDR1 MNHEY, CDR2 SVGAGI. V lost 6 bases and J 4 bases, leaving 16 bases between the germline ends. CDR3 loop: CASSLQERYYEQYF. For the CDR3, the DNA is TGTGCCAGCAGCCTCCAGGAAAGGTATTACGAGCAGTACTTC.

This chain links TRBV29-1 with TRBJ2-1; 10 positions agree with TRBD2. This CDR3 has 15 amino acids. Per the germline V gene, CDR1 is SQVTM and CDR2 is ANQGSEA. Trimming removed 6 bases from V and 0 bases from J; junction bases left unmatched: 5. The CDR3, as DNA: TGCAGCGTCCCTGGACTAGCGGACTCCTACAATGAGCAGTTCTTC. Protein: CSVPGLADSYNEQFF.

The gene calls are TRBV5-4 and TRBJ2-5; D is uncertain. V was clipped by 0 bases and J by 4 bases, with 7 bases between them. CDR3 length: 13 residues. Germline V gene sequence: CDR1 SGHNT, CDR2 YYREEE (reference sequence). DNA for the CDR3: TGTGCCAGCAGCTTGGAAGTCAGAGAGACCCAGTACTTC. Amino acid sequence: CASSLEVRETQYF.

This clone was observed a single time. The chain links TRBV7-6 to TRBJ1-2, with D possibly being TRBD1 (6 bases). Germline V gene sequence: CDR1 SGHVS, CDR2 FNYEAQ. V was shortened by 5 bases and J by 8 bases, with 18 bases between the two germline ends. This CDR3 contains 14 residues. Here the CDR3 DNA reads TGTGCCAGCAGCAACTGGGACATGCAGAGCGGCTACACCTTC. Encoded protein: CASSNWDMQSGYTF.

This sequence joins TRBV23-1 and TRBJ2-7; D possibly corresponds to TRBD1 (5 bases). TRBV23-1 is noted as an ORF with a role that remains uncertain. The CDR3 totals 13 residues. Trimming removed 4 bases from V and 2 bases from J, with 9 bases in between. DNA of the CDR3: TGCGCCAGCAGTCTCAGGGCCACCTACGAGCAGTACTTC. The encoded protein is CASSLRATYEQYF.

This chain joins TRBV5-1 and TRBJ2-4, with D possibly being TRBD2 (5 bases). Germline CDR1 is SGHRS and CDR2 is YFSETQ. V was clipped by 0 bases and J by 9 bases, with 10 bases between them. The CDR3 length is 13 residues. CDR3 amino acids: CASSLGPDSIQYF. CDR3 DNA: TGCGCCAGCAGCTTGGGACCGGACTCCATTCAGTACTTC.

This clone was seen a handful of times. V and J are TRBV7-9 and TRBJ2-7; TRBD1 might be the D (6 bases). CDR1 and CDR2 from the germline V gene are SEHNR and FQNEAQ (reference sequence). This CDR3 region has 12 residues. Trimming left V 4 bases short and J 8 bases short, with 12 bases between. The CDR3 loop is CASSSQGIQQYF. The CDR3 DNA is TGTGCCAGCAGCTCACAGGGAATTCAGCAGTACTTC.

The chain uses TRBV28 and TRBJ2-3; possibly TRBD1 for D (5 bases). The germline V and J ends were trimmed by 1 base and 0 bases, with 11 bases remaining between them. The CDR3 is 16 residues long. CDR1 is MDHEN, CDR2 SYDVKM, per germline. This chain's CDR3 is CASSLYAGSSTDTQYF. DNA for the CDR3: TGTGCCAGCAGTTTATATGCAGGGTCGAGCACAGATACGCAGTATTTT. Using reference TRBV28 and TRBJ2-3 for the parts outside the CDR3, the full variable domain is DVKVTQSSRYLVKRTGEKVFLECVQDMDHENMFWYRQDPGLGLRLIYFSYDVKMKEKGDIPEGYSVSREKKERFSLILESASTNQTSMYLCASSLYAGSSTDTQYFGPGTRLTVL.

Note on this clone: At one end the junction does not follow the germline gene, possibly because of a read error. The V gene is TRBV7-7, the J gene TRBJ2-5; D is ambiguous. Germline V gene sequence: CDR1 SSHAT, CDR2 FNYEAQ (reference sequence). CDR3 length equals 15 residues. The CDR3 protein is CASSLSGSSSETQYF. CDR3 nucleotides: TGTGCTAGCAGCTTATCCGGGTCGAGCTCAGAGACCCAGTACTTC. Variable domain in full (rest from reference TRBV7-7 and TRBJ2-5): GAGVSQSPRYKVTKRGQDVTLRCDPISSHATLYWYQQALGQGPEFLTYFNYEAQPDKSGLPSDRFSAERPEGSISTLTIQRTEQRDSAMYRCASSLSGSSSETQYFGPGTRLLVL.

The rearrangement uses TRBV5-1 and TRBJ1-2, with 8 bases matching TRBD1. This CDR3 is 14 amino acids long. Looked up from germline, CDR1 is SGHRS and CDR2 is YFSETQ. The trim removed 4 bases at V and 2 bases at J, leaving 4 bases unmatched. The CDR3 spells CASSPRDRNYGYTF. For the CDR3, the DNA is TGCGCCAGCAGCCCCCGGGACAGGAACTATGGCTACACCTTC.